Below, 26 T cell receptor beta chains from the same sample are listed, as sequenced in a study of blood T cell repertoires in COVID-19. Measured with immunoSEQ multiplex PCR; TCRdb has only the in-frame clones, and not every one. The sample holds some 310,000 clones; roughly nine tenths are singletons and the top ten take roughly 2.9%. Sequencing was carried out using peripheral blood. These receptor sequences come from a woman in her 30s with COVID-19, enrolled during active disease.

This clone was recorded once. The rearrangement uses TRBV3-1 (or the pseudogene TRBV3-2) and TRBJ1-3; 9 bases line up with TRBD1. Germline V gives CDR1 LGHDT, CDR2 YNNKEL (reference sequence). The CDR3 covers 16 residues. The V gene end was trimmed by 1 base and the J gene end by 2 bases; junction bases not matched to a gene: 3. CDR3 residues: CASSQAGQGPGNTIYF. CDR3 nucleotides: TGTGCCAGCAGCCAAGCGGGACAGGGACCTGGAAACACCATATATTTT.

The gene calls are TRBV11-3 and TRBJ2-2; D remains ambiguous. CDR3 length equals 15 residues. Germline CDR1 is SGHNT and CDR2 is YENEEA. Trimming left V 2 bases short and J 2 bases short, with 9 bases between. CDR3 DNA: TGTGCCAGCAGCTTACGAAGCGAAAACACCGGGGAGCTGTTTTTT. Translation: CASSLRSENTGELFF.

The rearrangement joins TRBV30 to TRBJ2-1; 7 nucleotides align to TRBD2. Germline V gene sequence: CDR1 GTSNPN, CDR2 SVGIG (reference sequence). V was clipped by 2 bases and J by 6 bases; unmatched bases: 7. The CDR3 length is 14 residues. The CDR3 DNA follows: TGTGCCTGGAGTCGGGCTAGCGGAGTCAATGAGCAGTTCTTC. This codes for CAWSRASGVNEQFF.

This chain links TRBV7-2 with TRBJ1-5; unclear D gene. The CDR3 has 15 residues. The V gene's germline CDR1 is SGHTA and CDR2 FQGNSA. Trimming pared 0 bases from V and 4 bases from J, leaving 10 bases between. The CDR3 loop is CASSLAPPGNQPQHF. The CDR3 DNA follows: TGTGCCAGCAGCTTAGCCCCTCCGGGGAATCAGCCCCAGCATTTT.

The chain joins TRBV27 to TRBJ2-1; D is perhaps TRBD2 (6 bases). The germline V gene encodes CDR1 MNHEY and CDR2 SMNVEV (reference sequence). V dropped 2 bases and J dropped 5 bases, with 22 bases sitting between them. This CDR3 has 18 residues. CDR3 sequence (DNA): TGTGCCAGCAGTTTACTTGGAGAGGGAGGACCCCTGGACAATGAGCAGTTCTTC. This codes for CASSLLGEGGPLDNEQFF.

This chain joins TRBV30 and TRBJ1-6, with 9 positions matching TRBD1. Germline trimming cut 5 bases from V and 8 bases from J; bases unmatched to any gene: 4. The germline CDR1 and CDR2 sequences are GTSNPN and SVGIG (reference sequence). The CDR3 totals 13 residues. CDR3 sequence: CAWETGGYSPLHF. For the CDR3, the DNA is TGTGCCTGGGAGACAGGGGGTTATTCACCCCTCCACTTT.

This chain joins TRBV2 and TRBJ1-1; 11 bases are a match to TRBD1. This CDR3 has 14 amino acids. CDR1 and CDR2 (germline): SNHLY, FYNNEI. V shed 7 bases and J 2 bases; nucleotides not matched to a gene: 3. Here the CDR3 DNA reads TGTGCCAGCACTTGGACAGGGGGCAACACTGAAGCTTTCTTT. Protein product: CASTWTGGNTEAFF.

The chain is built from TRBV5-4 and TRBJ1-3, with 9 bases lining up with TRBD1. Germline-derived CDR1 and CDR2 are SGHNT and YYREEE (reference sequence). This CDR3 spans 16 amino acids. The trim removed 0 bases at V and 4 bases at J, leaving 5 bases unmatched. The CDR3 coding sequence is TGTGCCAGCAGCTTGGTTACAGGGGGCACCGGAAACACCATATATTTT. It encodes CASSLVTGGTGNTIYF.

The table lists this clone with a count of one. The gene calls are TRBV19 and TRBJ2-5; tentatively, D is TRBD2 (6 bases). The germline V gene encodes CDR1 LNHDA and CDR2 SQIVND (reference sequence). The V end was cut by 3 bases, the J end by 5 bases, with 13 bases between. This CDR3 has 14 amino acids. The CDR3 region is CASSMSASVETQYF. Here the CDR3 DNA reads TGTGCCAGTAGTATGTCGGCTAGCGTCGAGACCCAGTACTTC.

The chain joins TRBV30 to TRBJ2-1; 15 bases are shared with TRBD2. With V trimmed by 3 bases and J by 4 bases, 7 bases remained unmatched. Germline lookup yields CDR1 GTSNPN and CDR2 SVGIG (reference sequence). The CDR3 loop spans 17 amino acids. CDR3 protein: CAWSGLAGGLKYNEQFF. CDR3 nucleotide sequence: TGTGCCTGGAGCGGACTAGCGGGAGGGTTAAAGTACAATGAGCAGTTCTTC.

The rearrangement links TRBV7-9 to TRBJ2-3; D is undetermined. CDR3 length: 12 residues. Germline CDR1 reads SEHNR; CDR2 reads FQNEAQ (reference sequence). Between the trimmed V and J ends, which lost 8 bases and 2 bases, there was a span of 8 bases. This CDR3 reads CASARSTDTQYF. The CDR3 DNA reads as TGTGCCAGCGCCCGGTCCACAGATACGCAGTATTTT.

V usage is TRBV5-4 and J usage is TRBJ2-7; possibly TRBD2 for D (6 bases). The CDR3 consists of 18 residues. CDR1 SGHNT and CDR2 YYREEE come from the germline V gene (reference sequence). The V and J ends lost 0 bases and 0 bases respectively, with 19 bases between them. CDR3 amino acids: CASSLAPWRDQSSYEQYF. The CDR3 DNA follows: TGTGCCAGCAGCTTGGCTCCCTGGCGGGACCAGAGCTCCTACGAGCAGTACTTC.

The chain is built from TRBV5-1 and TRBJ1-1; TRBD1 aligns across 7 bases. V was clipped by 9 bases and J by 3 bases; unmatched bases: 8. This CDR3 spans 13 amino acids. Germline CDR1 reads SGHRS; CDR2 reads YFSETQ. CDR3 in amino acids: CATRAQGDTEAFF. The DNA for the CDR3 is TGCGCCACCAGAGCCCAGGGGGACACTGAAGCTTTCTTT.

The rearrangement joins TRBV28 to TRBJ1-2; D is perhaps TRBD1 (6 bases). Germline V lookup: CDR1 MDHEN, CDR2 SYDVKM. Between the trimmed V and J ends, which lost 6 bases and 5 bases, there was a span of 13 bases. The CDR3 runs 13 residues. As DNA, the CDR3 is TGTGCCAGCAGCGGACAGCTCTGGTATGGCTACACCTTC. Encoded protein: CASSGQLWYGYTF.

The chain couples TRBV5-6 to TRBJ1-1, with a weak D call TRBD1 (5 bases). The CDR3 sequence is 15 residues long. Germline CDR1 and CDR2: SGHDT and YYEEEE. V was clipped by 5 bases and J by 0 bases, with 14 bases between them. The CDR3 DNA follows: TGTGCCAGCAGTCCTGCAGGGATAATGAACACTGAAGCTTTCTTT. It specifies CASSPAGIMNTEAFF.

A few counts support this clone. The chain is built from TRBV6-2 or TRBV6-3 and TRBJ2-2; TRBD2 matches 7 bases. Germline V gene lookup returns CDR1 MNHEY and CDR2 SVGEGT. The CDR3 spans 16 residues. The junction had 9 bases not matched to a gene; V was cut back by 5 bases and J by 3 bases. The CDR3 DNA reads TGTGCCAGCAGTCCCCCAGCTAGCGGTTACACCGGGGAGCTGTTTTTT. Protein: CASSPPASGYTGELFF.

The chain uses TRBV7-2 and TRBJ1-1; 8 bases map to TRBD1. Trimming at V came to 2 bases and at J to 0 bases, leaving 5 bases not matched to a gene. CDR3 size: 16 residues. Per the germline V gene, CDR1 is SGHTA and CDR2 is FQGNSA. The CDR3 loop is CASSLFADRVNTEAFF. DNA of the CDR3: TGTGCCAGCAGCTTATTCGCGGACAGGGTGAACACTGAAGCTTTCTTT.

This sequence joins TRBV5-8 and TRBJ2-7; possibly TRBD2 for D (6 bases). The CDR3 covers 14 residues. V was shortened by 2 bases and J by 2 bases, with 11 bases between the two germline ends. The germline CDR1 and CDR2 sequences are SGHTS and YDEGEE. CDR3 sequence (DNA): TGTGCCAGCAGCTTTGAGGAGGGTCCCTACGAGCAGTACTTC. This gives the protein CASSFEEGPYEQYF.

In its sample, this clone was seen once. This sample includes further DNA sequences coding for the same CDR3. The chain recombines TRBV5-1 with TRBJ1-4; 10 nucleotides agree with TRBD1. CDR3 length: 14 amino acids. CDR1 is SGHRS, CDR2 YFSETQ, per germline. V lost 4 bases, J lost 7 bases, and 4 bases stayed unmatched. The CDR3 sequence: CASSAGQGSEKLFF. The CDR3 DNA follows: TGCGCCAGCAGCGCGGGACAGGGGTCTGAAAAACTGTTTTTT.

The V call is TRBV18, the J call TRBJ1-3, with D maybe TRBD1 (5 bases). Per germline, CDR1 KGHSH and CDR2 LQKENI. Trimming took off 2 bases at V and 0 bases at J, with 14 bases between the two ends. The CDR3 extends over 17 amino acids. The CDR3 sequence is CASSPEVLDSSGNTIYF. The CDR3 DNA reads TGTGCCAGCTCACCAGAAGTGTTAGACAGCTCTGGAAACACCATATATTTT.

The chain recombines TRBV5-5 with TRBJ2-7; a possible D gene is TRBD1 (5 bases). V was shortened by 4 bases and J by 9 bases, with 11 bases between the two germline ends. The CDR3 totals 11 residues. CDR1 and CDR2 (germline): SGHKS, YYEKEE (reference sequence). In DNA form, the CDR3 reads TGTGCCAGCAGCGAAGACAGCCTGCAGTACTTC. Its translation is CASSEDSLQYF.

The rearrangement uses TRBV4-2 and TRBJ1-5; possible D gene TRBD1, 6 bases. Germline CDR1 is LGHNA and CDR2 is YNFKEQ. CDR3 size: 17 residues. V lost 0 bases, J lost 7 bases, and 19 bases lay in between. The CDR3 region is CASSQEGAQGLRQPQHF. In nucleotides, the CDR3 is TGTGCCAGCAGCCAAGAGGGGGCACAGGGCCTTCGACAGCCCCAGCATTTT.

The chain employs TRBV18 and TRBJ2-2; no firm D call. Trimming removed 3 bases from V and 4 bases from J, with 9 bases in between. Germline lookup yields CDR1 KGHSH and CDR2 LQKENI. This CDR3 contains 14 residues. CDR3 DNA sequence: TGTGCCAGCTCACCTCAACAGAGCACCGGGGAGCTGTTTTTT. This gives the protein CASSPQQSTGELFF.

This clone was counted many times. V usage is TRBV29-1 and J usage is TRBJ2-7; 7 positions agree with TRBD1. Germline CDR1 SQVTM, CDR2 ANQGSEA. V lost 7 bases, J lost 7 bases, and 10 bases stayed unmatched. This CDR3 has 12 amino acids. CDR3 coding DNA: TGCAGCGGATTAGGGGGCTTGGGAGAGCAGTACTTC. Translating gives CSGLGGLGEQYF.

This chain links TRBV27 with TRBJ2-1; D is perhaps TRBD2 (5 bases). The CDR3 runs 14 residues. The germline V gene has CDR1 MNHEY and CDR2 SMNVEV (reference sequence). V shed 3 bases and J shed 4 bases, with 10 bases lying between them. The chain's CDR3 is CASSFLDSYNEQFF. The DNA of the CDR3 is TGTGCCAGCAGTTTTTTGGACTCTTACAATGAGCAGTTCTTC.

This clone was observed once. The rearrangement uses TRBV19 and TRBJ1-2; D may be TRBD1 (6 bases). Trimming shortened V by 4 bases and J by 2 bases, and 11 bases separated the two germline ends. Germline V lookup: CDR1 LNHDA, CDR2 SQIVND (reference sequence). The CDR3 length is 14 residues. Written as DNA, the CDR3 is TGTGCCAGTAGTACACCACAGGGAAACTATGGCTACACCTTC. It specifies CASSTPQGNYGYTF.